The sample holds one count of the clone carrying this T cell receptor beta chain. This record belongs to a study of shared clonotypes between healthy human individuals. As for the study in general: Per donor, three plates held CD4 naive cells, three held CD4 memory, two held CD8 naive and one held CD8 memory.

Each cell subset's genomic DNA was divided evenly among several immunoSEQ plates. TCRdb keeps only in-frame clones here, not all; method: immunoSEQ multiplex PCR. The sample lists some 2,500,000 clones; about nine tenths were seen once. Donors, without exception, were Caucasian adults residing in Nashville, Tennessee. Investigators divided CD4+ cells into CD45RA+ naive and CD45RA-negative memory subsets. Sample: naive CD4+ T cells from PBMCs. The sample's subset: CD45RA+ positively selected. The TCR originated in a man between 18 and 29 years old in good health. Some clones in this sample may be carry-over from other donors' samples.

CDR3 coding DNA: TGTGCCAGCAGTTACTCGAGAGGTTACGAGCAGTTCTTC. Protein sequence: CASSYSRGYEQFF. This chain links TRBV6-5 with TRBJ2-1; no definite D call. This CDR3 has 13 amino acids. Germline V CDR1 and CDR2: MNHEY, SVGAGI. Trimming stripped 0 bases from V and 10 bases from J, with 10 bases between.